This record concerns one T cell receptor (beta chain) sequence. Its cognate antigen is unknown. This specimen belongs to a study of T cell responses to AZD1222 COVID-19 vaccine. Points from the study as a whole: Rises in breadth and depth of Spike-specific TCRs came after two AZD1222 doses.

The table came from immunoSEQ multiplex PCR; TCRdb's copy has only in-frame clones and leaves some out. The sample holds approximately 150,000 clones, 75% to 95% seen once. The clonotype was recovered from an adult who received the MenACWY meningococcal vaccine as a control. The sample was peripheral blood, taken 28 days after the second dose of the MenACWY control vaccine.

CDR3 region: CASSLLNEQFF. The CDR3, as DNA: TGTGCCAGCAGCCTGCTCAATGAGCAGTTCTTC. The chain carries TRBV3-1 (or the pseudogene TRBV3-2) and TRBJ2-1; D is ambiguous. V was clipped by 4 bases and J by 6 bases, with 4 bases between them. The CDR3 has 11 amino acids. Per germline, CDR1 LGHDT and CDR2 YNNKEL (reference sequence).